These 25 T cell receptor delta chains came from one sample sequenced in a study of gamma-delta chains in newborns, infants, children. TCRdb used CATT to re-call clones from the reads. This sample has roughly 7,900 delta-chain clones, with about 3.2% found just once. The material sequenced was blood. Receptors were obtained from a child who was a newborn, infant or young child, either healthy, febrile or measles-vaccinated (not recorded which).

This clone has more than one count but fewer than ten. TCRdb's entry gives the protein of a much larger clone, which mismatches this DNA's translation at residue 4, likely from a read error; the protein reported here is translated from the DNA. The chain couples TRDV2 to TRDJ3, with 8 bases fitting TRDD3. CDR1 and CDR2 (germline): GEAIGNYY, EKD. The CDR3 spans 18 residues. The CDR3: CACGTWGTSSWDTRQMFF. Here the CDR3 DNA reads TGTGCCTGTGGCACCTGGGGGACTAGCTCCTGGGACACCCGACAGATGTTTTTC.

Comment on this clone: Mismatch with germline at one junction end may stem from a read error. The J gene is TRDJ3, the V gene TRDV2; 11 nucleotides agree with TRDD3. The J gene, missing from TCRdb, was assigned here through DNA to germline matching. This CDR3 region has 22 residues. Germline CDR1 reads GEAIGNYY; CDR2 reads EKD. The CDR3 protein is CARDTVNGGYAGRSWDTRQMFF. DNA of the CDR3: TGTGCCCGTGACACCGTCAATGGGGGATACGCGGGACGCTCCTGGGACACCCGACAGATGTTTTTC.

For this clone: This clone may be a read error of a much larger clone one base away. Within the sample, other DNA sequences also encode this same CDR3. The DNA for the CDR3 is TGTGCCTGCGACACCTTGGGGGATACTTTGACAGCACAACTCTTCTTT. Residues: CACDTLGDTLTAQLFF. The rearrangement links TRDV2 to TRDJ2, with 9 bases fitting TRDD3. The CDR3 sequence is 16 residues long. CDR1 is GEAIGNYY, CDR2 EKD, per germline.

In its sample, this clone is medium-sized. The gene calls are TRDV2 and TRDJ3, with TRDD3 matching 12 bases. With 3 bases clipped from V and 0 bases from J, the junction kept 8 bases outside the gene matches. CDR3 length equals 20 residues. Germline CDR1 and CDR2: GEAIGNYY and EKD. CDR3 DNA sequence: TGTGCCTGTGACGTCCTGGGGGATACGATGAGCTCCTGGGACACCCGACAGATGTTTTTC. Translated, it gives CACDVLGDTMSSWDTRQMFF.

In its sample, this clone is medium-sized. This is likely an artifact of a read error, given a far larger clone one base away. The sample has other DNA sequences that encode this CDR3 too. V gene TRDV2 combines with J gene TRDJ1; TRDD3 agrees at 7 bases. Germline V gene data show CDR1 as GEAIGNYY and CDR2 as EKD. The CDR3 length is 13 residues. CDR3 nucleotide sequence: TGTGCCTGCGACACCTGGGGGACCGATAAACTCATCTTT. Amino acid sequence: CACDTWGTDKLIF.

This clone was counted many times. The chain has TRDV2 and TRDJ2; 9 positions match TRDD3. The CDR3 extends over 16 amino acids. The J segment lost 4 bases and the V segment lost 1 base, leaving 6 bases of the junction unmatched. The V gene's germline CDR1 is GEAIGNYY and CDR2 EKD. The DNA of the CDR3 is TGTGCCTGTGACACTCTGGGGGATTATAAGACAGCACAACTCTTCTTT. Its protein is CACDTLGDYKTAQLFF.

Remarks on this clone: The TCRdb protein comes from a much larger clone and disagrees with this DNA's translation at residue 4, likely due to a read error; the protein given here is derived from the DNA. The genes are TRDV2 and TRDJ1; 9 bases are a match to TRDD3. Germline CDR1 reads GEAIGNYY; CDR2 reads EKD. J was trimmed by 1 base and V by 5 bases; bases with no gene match: 10. This CDR3 has 16 amino acids. Here the CDR3 reads CACGILGDGGTDKLIF. CDR3 coding DNA: TGTGCCTGTGGCATACTGGGGGACGGGGGCACCGATAAACTCATCTTT.

About this clone itself: Additional DNA sequences in this sample encode the identical CDR3. This chain connects TRDV2 to TRDJ3; the match to TRDD3 covers 8 bases. CDR1 is GEAIGNYY and CDR2 is EKD in the germline V gene. The length of the CDR3 is 18 residues. With V trimmed by 0 bases and J by 0 bases, 3 bases remained unmatched. CDR3: CACDTLGDLSWDTRQMFF. In nucleotides, the CDR3 is TGTGCCTGTGACACCCTGGGGGACCTCTCCTGGGACACCCGACAGATGTTTTTC.

This clone was seen ten or more times. The same CDR3 arises from other DNA sequences in this sample as well. This chain links TRDV2 with TRDJ3; 10 nucleotides line up with TRDD3. The V and J ends lost 0 bases and 0 bases, in that order; junction bases with no gene match: 7. There are 20 residues in the CDR3. Germline loops: CDR1 GEAIGNYY, CDR2 EKD. CDR3 bases: TGTGCCTGTGACACCATACTGGGGGATGGGAGCTCCTGGGACACCCGACAGATGTTTTTC. This translates into CACDTILGDGSSWDTRQMFF.

This clone was observed many times. A clone one base away is much larger, so this may be a read error. The V and J genes are TRDV2 and TRDJ1; 9 bases fit TRDD3. The trim removed 3 bases at V and 2 bases at J, leaving 3 bases unmatched. This CDR3 has 14 residues. Per the germline V gene, CDR1 is GEAIGNYY and CDR2 is EKD. CDR3 bases: TGTGCCTGTGACTTACTGGGGGAGACCGATAAACTCATCTTT. As protein: CACDLLGETDKLIF.

Remarks on this clone: Mismatch with germline at one junction end may stem from a read error. The same CDR3 is also encoded by other DNA sequences in this sample. This chain joins TRDV2 and TRDJ1; 12 bases match TRDD3. From germline, CDR1 is GEAIGNYY and CDR2 EKD. The CDR3 runs to 19 residues. In DNA, the CDR3 is TGTGCCTGTGAAGGCCTTCCTGTACTGGGGGATACCGACGCCGATAAACTTATCTTT. Amino acids: CACEGLPVLGDTDADKLIF.

This chain connects TRDV2 to TRDJ3, with D unresolved. CDR3 length equals 18 residues. The V gene's germline CDR1 is GEAIGNYY and CDR2 EKD. V was trimmed by 0 bases and J by 4 bases, leaving 15 bases between them. The DNA of the CDR3 is TGTGCCTGTGACACCGTGGTTTTGAAGAGGTGGGACACCCGACAGATGTTTTTC. Protein: CACDTVVLKRWDTRQMFF.

Turning to this clone: A read error likely explains why the TCRdb protein, taken from a much larger clone, differs from this DNA's translation at residue 14; the protein shown is translated from the DNA. The chain employs TRDV2 and TRDJ3; TRDD3 matches 8 bases. The CDR3 is 17 residues long. Looked up from germline, CDR1 is GEAIGNYY and CDR2 is EKD. The CDR3 nucleotides are TGTGCCTGTGACGACTGGGGGGCCTCCTGGGACACCCGACGGATGTTTTTC. The encoded protein is CACDDWGASWDTRRMFF.

The V and J genes are TRDV2 and TRDJ3; no definite D call. The germline CDR1 and CDR2 sequences are GEAIGNYY and EKD. This CDR3 contains 19 residues. Deletions cut 5 bases from V and 0 bases from J, with 19 bases between. CDR3 loop: CACGTVGPSGSWDTRQMFF. For the CDR3, the DNA is TGTGCCTGTGGCACGGTGGGACCGTCGGGCTCCTGGGACACCCGACAGATGTTTTTC.

Comment on this clone: The protein recorded in TCRdb matches a much larger clone and deviates from this DNA's translation at residue 15, suggesting a read error; the protein here is obtained by translating the DNA. This chain joins TRDV2 and TRDJ3; TRDD3 agrees at 9 bases. This CDR3 comprises 17 residues. Germline V gene sequence: CDR1 GEAIGNYY, CDR2 EKD. The CDR3 nucleotides read TGTGCCTGTGACTACTGGGGGAGCTCCTGGGACACCCGACAGGTGTTTTTC. The encoded protein is CACDYWGSSWDTRQVFF.

The V gene is TRDV2, the J gene TRDJ3, with 10 bases that match TRDD3. CDR3 length: 20 amino acids. V was clipped by 0 bases and J by 0 bases; unmatched bases: 7. Germline V gene data show CDR1 as GEAIGNYY and CDR2 as EKD. Here the CDR3 reads CACDTVLGDGSSWDTRQMFF. The CDR3 DNA is TGTGCCTGTGACACCGTACTGGGGGATGGCAGCTCCTGGGACACCCGACAGATGTTTTTC.

Details on this clone: A read error may be the cause here, since a much bigger clone is one base away. This rearrangement joins TRDV2 to TRDJ3, with 7 bases lining up with TRDD3. V shed 1 base and J 0 bases; nucleotides not matched to a gene: 8. Germline V CDR1 and CDR2: GEAIGNYY, EKD. CDR3 length equals 19 residues. The CDR3 nucleotides are TGTGCCTGTGACACTCTGGGGGTCTCTGTCTCCTGGGACACCCGACAGATGTTTTTC. Translation gives CACDTLGVSVSWDTRQMFF.

There are a few counts of this clone. The chain combines TRDV2 with TRDJ3, with TRDD3 matching over 8 bases. The V gene end was trimmed by 0 bases and the J gene end by 0 bases; junction bases not matched to a gene: 3. CDR1 and CDR2 from the germline V gene are GEAIGNYY and EKD. This CDR3 contains 18 residues. The CDR3 is CACDTSWGSSWDTRQMFF. CDR3 DNA: TGTGCCTGTGACACCAGCTGGGGGAGCTCCTGGGACACCCGACAGATGTTTTTC.

This clone has just a few counts. This could be a read error, since a much larger clone is one nucleotide away. The sample has other DNA sequences that encode this CDR3 too. The chain links TRDV2 to TRDJ1, with TRDD3 identical over 9 bases. CDR1 and CDR2 from the germline V gene are GEAIGNYY and EKD. The CDR3 is 13 amino acids. The CDR3 sequence: CACEYWGTDKLIF. The CDR3 nucleotides read TGTGCCTGTGAATACTGGGGGACCGATAAGCTCATCTTT.

By sample fraction, this clone is medium-sized. The rearrangement joins TRDV2 to TRDJ3; 10 bases map to TRDD3. The CDR3 sequence is 19 residues long. CDR1 is GEAIGNYY, CDR2 EKD, per germline. Trimming at V came to 0 bases and at J to 0 bases, leaving 4 bases not matched to a gene. CDR3 sequence reads: CACDTVLGDASWDTRQMFF. DNA of the CDR3: TGTGCCTGTGACACCGTACTGGGGGATGCCTCCTGGGACACCCGACAGATGTTTTTC.

This clone was recorded a few times. This DNA's translation and the protein TCRdb lists, from a much larger clone, do not match at residue 4, likely due to a read error; the protein shown is translated from the DNA. J is TRDJ2 and V is TRDV2; 10 bases line up with TRDD3. CDR1 and CDR2 (germline): GEAIGNYY, EKD. The CDR3 has 18 amino acids. In nucleotides, the CDR3 is TGTGCCTGTGTCACCGTACTGGGGGATCCCTTTTTGACAGCACAACTCTTCTTT. The encoded protein is CACVTVLGDPFLTAQLFF.

This clone is termed medium-sized (0.01 to 0.1%). This chain joins TRDV2 and TRDJ1, with 10 bases matching TRDD3. Germline V gene data show CDR1 as GEAIGNYY and CDR2 as EKD. J lost 5 bases, V lost 3 bases, and 2 bases had no gene match. The length of the CDR3 is 13 residues. The CDR3 coding sequence is TGTGCCTGTGACTACTGGGGGATGGATAAACTCATCTTT. The encoded protein is CACDYWGMDKLIF.

In this sample, this clone turned up a few times. TCRdb attributes to this sequence the protein of a much larger clone, which differs from the DNA translation at residue 15; a read error is likely, and the protein displayed is translated from the DNA. The chain employs TRDV2 and TRDJ1, with TRDD3 matching over 10 bases. The CDR3 extends over 16 amino acids. Per germline, CDR1 GEAIGNYY and CDR2 EKD. CDR3 nucleotide sequence: TGTGCCTGTGACATACTGGGGGATTCGATTACCGATAAACTCACCTTT. This translates into CACDILGDSITDKLTF.

Concerning this clone itself: This may stem from a read error, because a much larger clone lies one nucleotide away. The sample carries other DNA sequences with the same CDR3. This chain uses TRDV2 with TRDJ3; 10 bases fit TRDD3. This CDR3 contains 19 residues. Germline V gene data show CDR1 as GEAIGNYY and CDR2 as EKD. The DNA for the CDR3 is TGTGCCTGTGACACCACTGGGGGATCCAGCTCCTGGGACACCCGGCAGATGTTTTTC. It yields the protein CACDTTGGSSSWDTRQMFF.

This clone is medium-sized. The rearrangement uses TRDV2 and TRDJ3, with 7 bases aligning to TRDD3. Trimming removed 0 bases from V and 3 bases from J; junction bases left unmatched: 7. The CDR3 contains 18 residues. CDR1 is GEAIGNYY, CDR2 EKD, per germline. The DNA of the CDR3 is TGTGCCTGTGACACCGTACTGGGGAGCCACTGGGACACCCGACAGATGTTTTTC. This translates into CACDTVLGSHWDTRQMFF.